The rows below give T cell receptor beta chains drawn from one sample of a study of regulatory T cells in long-lasting Graves disease. Each CDR3 protein gets one entry after TCRdb re-called the multiplex PCR reads with MiXCR. The sample has roughly 500,000 distinct CDR3 sequences; 20% to 25% are singletons. The sequenced sample was peripheral blood mononuclear cells (PBMCs), obtained when the disease was refractory, from a patient treated with antithyroid drugs. The receptors here all came from a female donor with Graves disease. CDR3s include the opening cysteine and the closing phenylalanine or tryptophan. D genes are given only for firm matches. A row's size may be missing; if present it is once, few, many or a size class.

>-|-|TRBJ2-7|TRBV29-1
CSVEALGPMNYYEQYF
TGCAGCGTTGAAGCTCTAGGACCGATGAATTATTACGAGCAGTACTTC
>few|TRBD2|TRBJ2-5|TRBV9
CASSVELAGEAPRETQYF
TGTGCCAGCAGCGTAGAGCTAGCGGGTGAGGCTCCCCGAGAGACCCAGTACTTC
>few|-|TRBJ1-2|TRBV20-1
CSATADGRGYGYTF
TGCAGTGCTACGGCGGACGGCCGGGGCTATGGCTACACCTTC
>-|TRBD2|TRBJ2-1|TRBV12-3/TRBV12-4
CASCFLAGASHNEQFF
TGTGCCAGCTGCTTTCTGGCGGGAGCATCCCACAATGAGCAGTTCTTC
>many|-|TRBJ1-5|TRBV12-3/TRBV12-4
CASALGGLGQPQHF
TGTGCCAGCGCACTCGGGGGGTTGGGTCAGCCCCAGCATTTT
>many|TRBD2|TRBJ2-7|TRBV5-6
CASAGESDDEQYF
TGTGCCAGCGCGGGGGAGTCGGACGACGAGCAGTACTTC
>few|-|TRBJ2-7|TRBV29-1
CSVWVSYEQYF
TGCAGCGTCTGGGTCTCCTACGAGCAGTACTTC
>few|TRBD2|TRBJ2-1|TRBV24-1
CATSDRTSGSGYNEQFF
TGTGCCACCAGTGACCGTACTAGCGGGAGTGGGTACAATGAGCAGTTCTTC
>-|-|TRBJ1-5|TRBV20-1
CSASTVPASNQPQHF
TGCAGTGCTAGTACAGTCCCGGCCAGCAATCAGCCCCAGCATTTT
>few|TRBD1|TRBJ2-7|TRBV14
CASSRLPGQGASEQYF
TGTGCCAGCAGCCGATTACCGGGACAGGGGGCAAGCGAGCAGTACTTC
>many|TRBD2|TRBJ2-5|TRBV3-1
CASSQGLAQDQETQYF
TGTGCCAGCAGCCAAGGACTAGCGCAAGACCAAGAGACCCAGTACTTC
>-|TRBD2|TRBJ2-7|TRBV20-1
CSARTSDSYEQYF
TGCAGTGCCCGGACTAGCGACTCCTACGAGCAGTACTTC
>many|TRBD2|TRBJ2-7|TRBV6-5
CASSYFGTSASYEQYF
TGTGCCAGCAGTTACTTCGGGACTAGCGCCTCCTACGAGCAGTACTTC
>many|-|TRBJ2-7|TRBV28
CASSRQVDGDRYEQYF
TGTGCCAGCAGTCGGCAAGTGGACGGGGATCGCTACGAGCAGTACTTC
>few|-|TRBJ1-3|TRBV7-2
CASSPTNSGNTIYF
TGTGCCAGCAGCCCTACAAACTCTGGAAACACCATATATTTT
>many|-|TRBJ2-7|TRBV2
CASSARLDWEQYF
TGTGCCAGCAGTGCCAGACTTGATTGGGAGCAGTACTTC
>few|-|TRBJ2-2|TRBV6-1
CASSLGGGPSGELFF
TGTGCCAGCAGCTTAGGGGGAGGGCCCTCCGGGGAGCTGTTTTTT
>once|-|TRBJ2-2|TRBV19
CASSMYTGELFF
TGTGCCAGTAGTATGTACACCGGGGAGCTGTTTTTT
>-|-|TRBJ2-2|TRBV7-3
CASSPFSFTGELFF
TGTGCCAGCAGCCCGTTTAGCTTCACCGGGGAGCTGTTTTTT
>many|-|TRBJ1-2|TRBV7-2
CASSPREGYGYTF
TGTGCCAGCAGTCCTCGGGAGGGGTATGGCTACACCTTC
>many|-|TRBJ1-2|TRBV20-1
CSPARGPYGYTF
TGCAGCCCTGCCCGCGGCCCGTATGGCTACACCTTC
>many|-|TRBJ1-6|TRBV19
CASSTRGGKDSPLHF
TGTGCCAGTAGTACCCGTGGGGGTAAGGATTCACCCCTCCACTTT
>-|-|TRBJ2-4|TRBV7-2
CASTAGGGGKNIQYF
TGTGCCAGCACGGCCGGCGGTGGTGGCAAAAACATTCAGTACTTC
>many|-|TRBJ2-2|TRBV19
CASTQPGGGITGELFF
TGTGCCAGTACTCAGCCGGGGGGCGGTATCACCGGGGAGCTGTTTTTT
>few|-|TRBJ2-2|TRBV19
CASSHRVTGELFF
TGTGCCAGTAGCCACAGGGTGACCGGGGAGCTGTTTTTT
>-|TRBD2|TRBJ2-1|TRBV6-2/TRBV6-3
CASRLAGLARNEQFF
TGTGCCAGCAGACTTGCGGGACTAGCGAGGAATGAGCAGTTCTTC
>many|-|TRBJ2-7|TRBV20-1
CSARPQPGAYEQYF
TGCAGTGCTAGACCACAACCAGGGGCCTACGAGCAGTACTTC